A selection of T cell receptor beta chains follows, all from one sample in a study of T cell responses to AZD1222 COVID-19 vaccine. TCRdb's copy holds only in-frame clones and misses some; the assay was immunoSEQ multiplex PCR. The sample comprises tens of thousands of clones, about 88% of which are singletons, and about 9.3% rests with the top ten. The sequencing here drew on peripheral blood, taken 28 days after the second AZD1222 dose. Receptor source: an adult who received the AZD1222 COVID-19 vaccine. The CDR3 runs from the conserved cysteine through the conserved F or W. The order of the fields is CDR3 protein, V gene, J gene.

cdr3_aa: CASRFTGDRVVGYTF
v_call: TRBV6-5
j_call: TRBJ1-2

cdr3_aa: CASGRESEEQFF
v_call: TRBV5-4
j_call: TRBJ2-1

cdr3_aa: CASSPQRGGFPNTEAFF
v_call: TRBV5-1
j_call: TRBJ1-1

cdr3_aa: CASRSTGARGELFF
v_call: TRBV19
j_call: TRBJ2-2

cdr3_aa: CSVVLSYEQYF
v_call: TRBV29-1
j_call: TRBJ2-7

cdr3_aa: CASSYYRLSYNSPLHF
v_call: TRBV6-2/TRBV6-3
j_call: TRBJ1-6

cdr3_aa: CASSSRQGSYNEQFF
v_call: TRBV7-2
j_call: TRBJ2-1

cdr3_aa: CASSSRGQGALYF
v_call: TRBV28
j_call: TRBJ2-7

cdr3_aa: CASSPDGDDTPLHF
v_call: TRBV6-5
j_call: TRBJ1-6

cdr3_aa: CASSSPEAGGPHEQFF
v_call: TRBV27
j_call: TRBJ2-1

cdr3_aa: CASSEAGGVGSYEQYF
v_call: TRBV2
j_call: TRBJ2-7

cdr3_aa: CATRGDSWTEAFF
v_call: TRBV19
j_call: TRBJ1-1

cdr3_aa: CASSTQGLRNEQFF
v_call: TRBV7-9
j_call: TRBJ2-1

cdr3_aa: CASSPEGLAGVEGTDTQYF
v_call: TRBV2
j_call: TRBJ2-3

cdr3_aa: CASSLPGRRNTEAFF
v_call: TRBV19
j_call: TRBJ1-1

cdr3_aa: CASIRPTEAFF
v_call: TRBV10-1
j_call: TRBJ1-1

cdr3_aa: CASSAGGNQPQHF
v_call: TRBV6-5
j_call: TRBJ1-5

cdr3_aa: CSARVGGEQFF
v_call: TRBV20-1
j_call: TRBJ2-1

cdr3_aa: CASSDWGGYTEAFF
v_call: TRBV2
j_call: TRBJ1-1

cdr3_aa: CAISPQGNTEAFF
v_call: TRBV10-3
j_call: TRBJ1-1

cdr3_aa: CASSLQGRKEKLFF
v_call: TRBV13
j_call: TRBJ1-4

cdr3_aa: CASSYEEGRRTGELFF
v_call: TRBV6-5
j_call: TRBJ2-2

cdr3_aa: CASSLRTSRFNTGELFF
v_call: TRBV5-6
j_call: TRBJ2-2

cdr3_aa: CAWSVPVGGSTEAFF
v_call: TRBV30
j_call: TRBJ1-1

cdr3_aa: CASSPQGGNTEAFF
v_call: TRBV18
j_call: TRBJ1-1

cdr3_aa: CASSMRGRRLFQGYTF
v_call: TRBV19
j_call: TRBJ1-2

cdr3_aa: CASSVEEGTFTEAFF
v_call: TRBV9
j_call: TRBJ1-1

cdr3_aa: CASSVSSGGTGELFF
v_call: TRBV9
j_call: TRBJ2-2

cdr3_aa: CASSLLGNYGYTF
v_call: TRBV12-3/TRBV12-4
j_call: TRBJ1-2

cdr3_aa: CASRKSNTEAFF
v_call: TRBV25-1
j_call: TRBJ1-1

cdr3_aa: CSVEENYPGVKNIQYF
v_call: TRBV29-1
j_call: TRBJ2-4

cdr3_aa: CASSFGGSVNEQFF
v_call: TRBV11-2
j_call: TRBJ2-1

cdr3_aa: CASSLTSGGTDTQYF
v_call: TRBV19
j_call: TRBJ2-3

cdr3_aa: CASSSPAGSTDTQYF
v_call: TRBV7-3
j_call: TRBJ2-3

cdr3_aa: CARRQGTDTQYF
v_call: TRBV7-9
j_call: TRBJ2-3

cdr3_aa: CASSYGRGWTGYTF
v_call: TRBV6-2/TRBV6-3
j_call: TRBJ1-2

cdr3_aa: CASSLGVPAKNIQYF
v_call: TRBV3-1/TRBV3-2
j_call: TRBJ2-4

cdr3_aa: CSASDTYGYTF
v_call: TRBV20-1
j_call: TRBJ1-2

cdr3_aa: CASSIEAGTNNEKLFF
v_call: TRBV19
j_call: TRBJ1-4

cdr3_aa: CASNVGGTSYNEQFF
v_call: TRBV9
j_call: TRBJ2-1

cdr3_aa: CASSPSTITGNTEAFF
v_call: TRBV3-1/TRBV3-2
j_call: TRBJ1-1

cdr3_aa: CASSKRVMGVNEKLFF
v_call: TRBV21-1
j_call: TRBJ1-4

cdr3_aa: CASSYVRTGELFF
v_call: TRBV6-2/TRBV6-3
j_call: TRBJ2-2

cdr3_aa: CASTRTRCGDNEQFF
v_call: TRBV6-5
j_call: TRBJ2-1

cdr3_aa: CASSLGAAFSGNTIYF
v_call: TRBV7-6
j_call: TRBJ1-3